The following is a T cell receptor beta chain sequence with its context. Its antigen is not identified. V lost 5 bases and J lost 4; bases outside the gene matches: 4. Germline values: CDR1 SNHLY, CDR2 FYNNEI. The CDR3 totals 15 residues. The data are from a study of cytomegalovirus exposure and HLA in healthy donors. Use of 60 Vbeta and 13 Jbeta primers characterized the PCR. The table came from immunoSEQ multiplex PCR; TCRdb's copy has only in-frame clones and leaves some out. The data show under 70,000 clones, 77% seen once. Study conclusions and caveats: In a later analysis, CMV-associated beta chains were mostly HLA-associated, it appeared. Later analysis showed TCR association rates varying by HLA locus, highest for DRB1 and lowest for HLA-C. It was fewer than 200 TCR beta chains that were listed as cytomegalovirus-associated. One variant, a missense change in DCLRE1C, was linked in a later analysis to TCR beta V- and J-gene trimming.

The clonotype was recovered from a male donor in good health and CMV-seropositive. The specimen was PBMCs. The rearrangement joins TRBV2 to TRBJ2-5, with 13 bases that match TRBD2. The CDR3 reads CASSKGTSGAETQYF. Written as DNA, the CDR3 is TGTGCCAGCAGTAAAGGGACTAGCGGGGCAGAGACCCAGTACTTC. Full variable domain (missing parts from reference TRBV2 and TRBJ2-5): EPEVTQTPSHQVTQMGQEVILRCVPISNHLYFYWYRQILGQKVEFLVSFYNNEISEKSEIFDDQFSVERPDGSNFTLKIRSTKLEDSAMYFCASSKGTSGAETQYFGPGTRLLVL.